This is a list of T cell receptor beta chains from one sample in a study of shared clonotypes between healthy human individuals. Assay used: immunoSEQ multiplex PCR; TCRdb lists only in-frame clones, some missing. The table includes some 2 million clones, about 95% detected once. Input material: naive CD8+ T cells sorted from blood. These receptors came from a man aged 18 to 29 in good health. The CDR3 runs from the conserved cysteine through the conserved F or W. D genes are given only for firm matches. Only some rows state a clone size, as once, few, many or a class for expanded clones.

D gene,J gene,clone size,CDR3 length,V gene,CDR3 protein,CDR3 DNA
.,TRBJ2-5,.,16,TRBV6-6,CASSYWSEGPRETQYF,TGTGCCAGCAGTTACTGGTCAGAGGGGCCTCGAGAGACCCAGTACTTC
.,TRBJ1-3,.,15,TRBV15,CATSRDRPSGNTIYF,TGTGCCACCAGCAGAGATCGACCCTCTGGAAACACCATATATTTT
TRBD1,TRBJ1-5,.,14,TRBV27,CASSLGTGYQPQHF,TGTGCCAGCAGTTTGGGGACAGGGTATCAGCCCCAGCATTTT
.,TRBJ2-1,.,19,TRBV11-2,CASSLYAGAGDATDNEQFF,TGTGCCAGCAGCTTATACGCGGGGGCAGGAGATGCTACGGACAATGAGCAGTTCTTC
TRBD2,TRBJ2-3,.,13,TRBV6-5,CASRPGLVDTQYF,TGTGCCAGCAGACCGGGACTAGTAGATACGCAGTATTTT
TRBD1,TRBJ1-1,.,13,TRBV19,CASSIGQGAEAFF,TGTGCCAGTAGTATCGGTCAGGGGGCGGAAGCTTTCTTT
.,TRBJ2-3,.,14,TRBV5-6,CASSRDGSADTQYF,TGTGCCAGCAGCCGGGACGGGTCCGCAGATACGCAGTATTTT
.,TRBJ1-2,.,14,TRBV2,CASSEGQPSRGYTF,TGTGCCAGCAGCGAAGGACAGCCATCACGCGGCTACACCTTC
.,TRBJ1-1,.,13,TRBV19,CASSKTENTEAFF,TGTGCCAGTAGTAAGACAGAGAACACTGAAGCTTTCTTT
TRBD1,TRBJ2-7,.,13,TRBV29-1,CSVLTGGAYEQYF,TGCAGCGTCTTGACAGGGGGCGCATACGAGCAGTACTTC
.,TRBJ2-7,.,15,TRBV19,CASSPRVGGSGEQYF,TGTGCCAGTAGTCCGCGGGTAGGGGGGTCCGGCGAGCAGTACTTC
.,TRBJ2-2,.,15,TRBV13,CASSLLLANTGELFF,TGTGCCAGCAGCTTACTACTAGCTAACACCGGGGAGCTGTTTTTT
.,TRBJ1-1,.,14,TRBV4-1,CASSSTGQITEAFF,TGCGCCAGCAGCTCAACGGGACAAATTACTGAAGCTTTCTTT
.,TRBJ2-7,once,14,TRBV7-6,CASSFAGENGEQYF,TGTGCCAGCAGCTTTGCAGGGGAGAATGGCGAGCAGTACTTC
.,TRBJ2-2,.,13,TRBV6-6,CASRTQGAGELFF,TGTGCCAGCAGGACACAGGGCGCCGGGGAGCTGTTTTTT
TRBD1,TRBJ2-5,.,16,TRBV7-9,CASSVLDRGLQETQYF,TGTGCCAGCAGCGTTTTGGACAGGGGGCTACAAGAGACCCAGTACTTC
TRBD1,TRBJ2-7,.,15,TRBV7-9,CASSGQGIIGYEQYF,TGTGCCAGCAGTGGACAGGGGATTATAGGCTACGAGCAGTACTTC
TRBD1,TRBJ2-7,.,16,TRBV5-1,CASSLEVGTGLYEQYF,TGCGCCAGCAGCTTGGAGGTGGGGACAGGGCTCTACGAGCAGTACTTC
TRBD1,TRBJ2-5,.,15,TRBV4-2,CASSLHLDRGETQYF,TGTGCCAGCAGCCTTCACTTGGACAGGGGGGAGACCCAGTACTTC
.,TRBJ2-7,.,17,TRBV11-2,CASSLGSYSAPQDEQYF,TGTGCCAGCAGCTTAGGTAGTTACTCGGCCCCTCAGGACGAGCAGTACTTC
.,TRBJ1-4,.,13,TRBV27,CASSYTGLQKLFF,TGTGCCAGCAGCTACACAGGGCTCCAAAAACTGTTTTTT
TRBD2,TRBJ2-1,.,17,TRBV7-2,CASSPGLAGYLYNEQFF,TGTGCCAGCAGCCCGGGACTAGCGGGATACCTTTACAATGAGCAGTTCTTC
.,TRBJ2-3,.,15,TRBV10-2,CASSEPASGTDTQYF,TGCGCCAGCAGTGAGCCGGCTAGCGGCACAGATACGCAGTATTTT
.,TRBJ2-2,.,13,TRBV29-1,CSVSPPGRRELFF,TGCAGCGTGTCTCCCCCGGGCCGTCGAGAGCTGTTTTTT
TRBD1,TRBJ2-7,.,15,TRBV6-5,CASSYAAGGVYEQYF,TGTGCCAGCAGTTACGCGGCAGGGGGTGTCTACGAGCAGTACTTC
.,TRBJ1-4,.,15,TRBV5-1,CASSLAQGRDEKLFF,TGCGCCAGCAGCTTGGCCCAGGGGAGGGATGAAAAACTGTTTTTT
.,TRBJ2-2,.,12,TRBV10-2,CASRPYTGELFF,TGCGCCAGCAGGCCGTACACCGGGGAGCTGTTTTTT
.,TRBJ1-1,.,12,TRBV10-1,CASSESNTEAFF,TGCGCCAGCAGTGAATCTAACACTGAAGCTTTCTTT
.,TRBJ2-7,once,12,TRBV10-3,CAISDLRNEQYF,TGTGCCATCAGTGATTTACGGAACGAGCAGTACTTC
.,TRBJ1-6,.,16,TRBV6-5,CASSLPGKGPNSPLHF,TGTGCCAGCAGTTTGCCAGGAAAGGGTCCCAATTCACCCCTCCACTTT
.,TRBJ1-2,.,16,TRBV9,CASSAEVIPYNYGYTF,TGTGCCAGCAGCGCGGAGGTAATCCCGTATAACTATGGCTACACCTTC
.,TRBJ1-5,.,14,TRBV27,CASSRGVSNQPQHF,TGTGCCAGCAGTAGGGGAGTAAGCAATCAGCCCCAGCATTTT
TRBD1,TRBJ2-1,.,15,TRBV4-1,CASSQDLQGAYEQFF,TGCGCCAGCAGCCAAGATCTACAGGGGGCATATGAGCAGTTCTTC
TRBD1,TRBJ1-4,.,18,TRBV28,CASSTNWETGGTNEKLFF,TGTGCCAGCAGTACTAATTGGGAGACAGGGGGGACTAATGAAAAACTGTTTTTT
TRBD1,TRBJ2-7,.,14,TRBV4-1,CASSWDRGSYEQYF,TGCGCCAGCAGCTGGGACAGGGGCTCCTACGAGCAGTACTTC
.,TRBJ2-2,.,13,TRBV29-1,CSVVPENTGELFF,TGCAGCGTTGTCCCCGAGAACACCGGGGAGCTGTTTTTT
.,TRBJ2-3,once,16,TRBV6-6,CASSTGTTYDTDTQYF,TGTGCCAGCAGTACCGGGACAACTTACGACACAGATACGCAGTATTTT
.,TRBJ2-3,.,12,TRBV11-2,CASSLYTDTQYF,TGTGCCAGCAGCCTCTACACAGATACGCAGTATTTT
.,TRBJ1-4,.,15,TRBV9,CASSVEKEGIGKLFF,TGTGCCAGCAGCGTAGAGAAGGAAGGGATCGGAAAACTGTTTTTT
TRBD1,TRBJ1-2,.,13,TRBV7-9,CASSPGTGGDSTF,TGTGCCAGCAGCCCAGGGACAGGGGGCGATTCCACCTTC
.,TRBJ2-1,.,14,TRBV7-6,CASSLELAYGEQFF,TGTGCCAGCAGCTTAGAGCTAGCTTACGGTGAGCAGTTCTTC
.,TRBJ2-3,.,18,TRBV19,CASRTDRDSGDSSDTQYF,TGTGCCAGTAGGACTGACCGGGACTCCGGAGATTCTTCAGATACGCAGTATTTT
.,TRBJ2-1,.,12,TRBV12-5,CASGWVGNEQFF,TGTGCTAGTGGTTGGGTGGGTAATGAGCAGTTCTTC
.,TRBJ2-1,.,12,TRBV2,CASSEDHNEQFF,TGTGCCAGCAGTGAAGATCACAATGAGCAGTTCTTC
TRBD2,TRBJ2-1,.,15,TRBV19,CASSILAASYNEQFF,TGTGCCAGTAGTATTCTAGCGGCATCCTACAATGAGCAGTTCTTC
.,TRBJ2-7,.,14,TRBV28,CALSLRGLTYEQYF,TGTGCCCTTTCATTACGGGGTCTTACCTACGAGCAGTACTTC
TRBD2,TRBJ2-5,.,15,TRBV9,CASSVVGLEEETQYF,TGTGCCAGCAGCGTAGTTGGACTAGAAGAAGAGACCCAGTACTTC
TRBD1,TRBJ2-7,.,15,TRBV7-9,CASSPTGTEYDEQYF,TGTGCCAGCAGCCCCACCGGGACAGAGTACGACGAGCAGTACTTC
.,TRBJ1-1,.,13,TRBV10-3,CATQQVSGTEAFF,TGTGCCACCCAACAGGTTTCAGGGACTGAAGCTTTCTTT
.,TRBJ2-7,.,13,TRBV7-9,CASSIPPSFQQYF,TGTGCCAGCAGCATTCCCCCTAGTTTCCAGCAGTACTTC
TRBD2,TRBJ2-1,.,14,TRBV4-1,CASSQRSGSDEQFF,TGCGCCAGCAGCCAAAGAAGCGGGAGCGATGAGCAGTTCTTC
TRBD1,TRBJ1-2,.,17,TRBV6-1,CASSGVGQGTPNYGYTF,TGTGCCAGCAGTGGGGTTGGACAGGGAACCCCTAACTATGGCTACACCTTC
.,TRBJ1-2,.,14,TRBV5-1,CASSPLGGDYGYTF,TGCGCCAGCAGTCCCCTGGGGGGGGACTATGGCTACACCTTC